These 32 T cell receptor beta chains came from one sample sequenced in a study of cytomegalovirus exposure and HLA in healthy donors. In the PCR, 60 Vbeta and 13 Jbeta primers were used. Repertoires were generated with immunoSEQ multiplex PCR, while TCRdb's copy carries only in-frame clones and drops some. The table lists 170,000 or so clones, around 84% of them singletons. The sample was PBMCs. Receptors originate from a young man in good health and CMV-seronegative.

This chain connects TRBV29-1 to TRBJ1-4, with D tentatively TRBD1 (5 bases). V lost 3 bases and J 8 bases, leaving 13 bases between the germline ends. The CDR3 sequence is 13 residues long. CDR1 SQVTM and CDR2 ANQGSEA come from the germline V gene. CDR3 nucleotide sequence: TGCAGCGTTGATAAGGGGATAGGGGAAAAACTGTTTTTT. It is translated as CSVDKGIGEKLFF.

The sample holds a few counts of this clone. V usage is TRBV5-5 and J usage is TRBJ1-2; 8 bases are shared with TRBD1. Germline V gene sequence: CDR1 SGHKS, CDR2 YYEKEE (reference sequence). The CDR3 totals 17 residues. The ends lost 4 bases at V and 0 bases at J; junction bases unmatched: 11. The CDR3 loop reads CASSGGTGHPANYGYTF. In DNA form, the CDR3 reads TGTGCCAGCAGCGGCGGGACAGGTCATCCAGCTAACTATGGCTACACCTTC. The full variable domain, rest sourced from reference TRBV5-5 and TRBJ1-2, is DAGVTQSPTHLIKTRGQQVTLRCSPISGHKSVSWYQQVLGQGPQFIFQYYEKEERGRGNFPDRFSARQFPNYSSELNVNALLLGDSALYLCASSGGTGHPANYGYTFGSGTRLTVV.

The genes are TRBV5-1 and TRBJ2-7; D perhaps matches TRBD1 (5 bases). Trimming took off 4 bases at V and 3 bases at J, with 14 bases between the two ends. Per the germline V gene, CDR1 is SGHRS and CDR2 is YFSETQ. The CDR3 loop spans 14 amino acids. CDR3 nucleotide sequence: TGCGCCAGCAGCCCGGCAGGGTCTCGCTACGAGCAGTACTTC. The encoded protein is CASSPAGSRYEQYF.

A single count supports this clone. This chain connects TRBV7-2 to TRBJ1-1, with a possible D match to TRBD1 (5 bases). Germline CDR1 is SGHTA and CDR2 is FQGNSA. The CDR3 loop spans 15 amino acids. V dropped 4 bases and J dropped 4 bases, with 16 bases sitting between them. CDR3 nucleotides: TGTGCCAGCAGCTCACTACAGGCGGGGGGCACTGAAGCTTTCTTT. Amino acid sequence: CASSSLQAGGTEAFF.

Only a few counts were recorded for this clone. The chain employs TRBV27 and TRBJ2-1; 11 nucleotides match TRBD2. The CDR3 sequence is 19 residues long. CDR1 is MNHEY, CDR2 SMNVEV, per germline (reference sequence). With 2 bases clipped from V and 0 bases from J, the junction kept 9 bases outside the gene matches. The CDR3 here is CASSLGASGGLSSYNEQFF. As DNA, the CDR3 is TGTGCCAGCAGTTTAGGGGCTAGCGGGGGGCTCAGCTCCTACAATGAGCAGTTCTTC.

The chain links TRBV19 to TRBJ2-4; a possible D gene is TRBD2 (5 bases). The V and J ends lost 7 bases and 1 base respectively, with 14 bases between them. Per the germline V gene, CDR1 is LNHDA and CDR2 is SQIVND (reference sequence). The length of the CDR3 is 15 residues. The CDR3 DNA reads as TGTGCCAGTACCCTAAGCCCGGGGGCCAAAAACATTCAGTACTTC. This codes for CASTLSPGAKNIQYF.

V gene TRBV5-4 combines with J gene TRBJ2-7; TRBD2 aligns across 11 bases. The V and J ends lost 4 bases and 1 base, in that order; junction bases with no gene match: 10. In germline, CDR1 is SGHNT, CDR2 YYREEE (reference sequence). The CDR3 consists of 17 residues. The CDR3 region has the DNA TGTGCCAGCAGCATCGGGACTAGCGGCCCGAGGTCCTACGAGCAGTACTTC. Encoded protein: CASSIGTSGPRSYEQYF.

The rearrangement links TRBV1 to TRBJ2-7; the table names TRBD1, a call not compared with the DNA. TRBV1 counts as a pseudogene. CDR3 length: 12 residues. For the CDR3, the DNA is TGCACCAGCGTCTTAGGGGTCCACGAGCAGTACTTC. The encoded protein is CTSVLGVHEQYF.

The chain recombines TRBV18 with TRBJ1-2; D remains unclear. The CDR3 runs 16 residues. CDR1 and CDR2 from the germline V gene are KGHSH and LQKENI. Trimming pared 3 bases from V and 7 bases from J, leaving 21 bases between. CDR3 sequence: CASSPDPGGGQRGYTF. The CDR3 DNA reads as TGTGCCAGCTCACCCGACCCCGGTGGAGGGCAGCGTGGCTACACCTTC.

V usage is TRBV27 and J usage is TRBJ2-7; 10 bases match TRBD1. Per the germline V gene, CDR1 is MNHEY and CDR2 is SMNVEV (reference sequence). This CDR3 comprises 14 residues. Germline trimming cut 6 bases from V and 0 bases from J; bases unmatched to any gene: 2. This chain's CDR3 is CASRRTGGSYEQYF. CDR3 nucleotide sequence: TGTGCCAGCAGACGGACAGGGGGCTCCTACGAGCAGTACTTC.

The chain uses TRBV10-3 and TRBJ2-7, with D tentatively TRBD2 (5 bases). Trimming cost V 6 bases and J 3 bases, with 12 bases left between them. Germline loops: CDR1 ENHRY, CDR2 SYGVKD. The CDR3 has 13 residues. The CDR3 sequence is CAIRPSPGYEQYF. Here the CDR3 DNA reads TGTGCCATCAGGCCTAGCCCGGGCTACGAGCAGTACTTC.

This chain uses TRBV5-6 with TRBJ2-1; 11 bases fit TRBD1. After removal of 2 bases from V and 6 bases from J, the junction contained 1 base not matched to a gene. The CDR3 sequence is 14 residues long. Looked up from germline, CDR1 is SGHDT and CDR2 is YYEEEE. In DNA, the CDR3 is TGTGCCAGCAGCTTTGGGACAGGGGGCAATGAGCAGTTCTTC. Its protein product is CASSFGTGGNEQFF.

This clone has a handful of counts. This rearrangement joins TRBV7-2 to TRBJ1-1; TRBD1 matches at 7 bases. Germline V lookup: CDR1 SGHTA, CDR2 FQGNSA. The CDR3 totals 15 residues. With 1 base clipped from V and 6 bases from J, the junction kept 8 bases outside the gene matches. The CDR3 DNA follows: TGTGCCAGCAGCTTAGGGCAGGGGGAAGGGGCTGAAGCTTTCTTT. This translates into CASSLGQGEGAEAFF. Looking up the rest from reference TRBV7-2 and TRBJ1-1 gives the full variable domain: GAGVSQSPSNKVTEKGKDVELRCDPISGHTALYWYRQSLGQGLEFLIYFQGNSAPDKSGLPSDRFSAERTGGSVSTLTIQRTQQEDSAVYLCASSLGQGEGAEAFFGQGTRLTVV.

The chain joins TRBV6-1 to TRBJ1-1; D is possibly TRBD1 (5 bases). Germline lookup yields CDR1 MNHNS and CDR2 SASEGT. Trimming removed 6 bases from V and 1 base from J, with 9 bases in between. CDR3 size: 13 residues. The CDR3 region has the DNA TGTGCCAGCAGCTCAGACAGGAACACTGAAGCTTTCTTT. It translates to CASSSDRNTEAFF.

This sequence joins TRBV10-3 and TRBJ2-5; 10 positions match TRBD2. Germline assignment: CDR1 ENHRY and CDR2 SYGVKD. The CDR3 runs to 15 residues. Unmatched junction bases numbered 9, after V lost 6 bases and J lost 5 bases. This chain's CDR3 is CAIRPSGGARETQYF. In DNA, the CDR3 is TGTGCCATCAGACCAAGCGGGGGGGCTCGGGAGACCCAGTACTTC.

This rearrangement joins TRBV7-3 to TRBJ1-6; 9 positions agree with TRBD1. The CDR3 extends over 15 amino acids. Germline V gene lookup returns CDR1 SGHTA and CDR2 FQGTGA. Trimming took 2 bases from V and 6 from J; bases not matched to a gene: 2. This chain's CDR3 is CASSLGDRANSPLHF. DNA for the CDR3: TGTGCCAGCAGCTTAGGGGACAGGGCTAATTCACCCCTCCACTTT.

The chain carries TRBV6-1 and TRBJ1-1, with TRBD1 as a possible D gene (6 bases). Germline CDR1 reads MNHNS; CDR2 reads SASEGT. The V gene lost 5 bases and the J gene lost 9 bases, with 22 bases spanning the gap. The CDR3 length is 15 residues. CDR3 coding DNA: TGTGCCAGCAGTTCCGACGGGGGGGCTCAGGTCCAAGCTTTCTTT. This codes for CASSSDGGAQVQAFF.

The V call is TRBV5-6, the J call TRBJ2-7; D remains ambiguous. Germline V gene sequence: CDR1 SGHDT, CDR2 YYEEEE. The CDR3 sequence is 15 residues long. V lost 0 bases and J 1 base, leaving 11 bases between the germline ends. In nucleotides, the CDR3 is TGTGCCAGCAGCTTGGGGCCGCAGTTATCCTACGAGCAGTACTTC. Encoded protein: CASSLGPQLSYEQYF.

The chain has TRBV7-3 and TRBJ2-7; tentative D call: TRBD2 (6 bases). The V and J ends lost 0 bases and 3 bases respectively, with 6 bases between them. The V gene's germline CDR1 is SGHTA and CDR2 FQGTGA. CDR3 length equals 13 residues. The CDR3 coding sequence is TGTGCCAGCAGCTTAACTAGCGGCTACGAGCAGTACTTC. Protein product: CASSLTSGYEQYF.

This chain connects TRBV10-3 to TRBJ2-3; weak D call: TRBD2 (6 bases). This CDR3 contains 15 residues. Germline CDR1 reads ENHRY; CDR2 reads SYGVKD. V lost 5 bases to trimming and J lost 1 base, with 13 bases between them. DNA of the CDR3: TGTGCCATCAGTCCTACGCGGGAAGGCACAGATACGCAGTATTTT. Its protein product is CAISPTREGTDTQYF.

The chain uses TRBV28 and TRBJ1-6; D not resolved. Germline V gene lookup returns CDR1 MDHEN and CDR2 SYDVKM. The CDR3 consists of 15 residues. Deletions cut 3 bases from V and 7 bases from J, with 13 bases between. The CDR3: CASSLNSGSNSPLHF. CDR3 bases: TGTGCCAGCAGTTTGAATAGCGGGTCCAATTCACCCCTCCACTTT.

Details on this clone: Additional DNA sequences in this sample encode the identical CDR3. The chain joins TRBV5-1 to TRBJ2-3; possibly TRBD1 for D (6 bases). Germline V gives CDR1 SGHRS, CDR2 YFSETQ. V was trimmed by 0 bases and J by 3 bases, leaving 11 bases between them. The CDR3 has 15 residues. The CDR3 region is CASSLGGRGTDTQYF. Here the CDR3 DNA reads TGCGCCAGCAGCTTGGGGGGGCGCGGGACAGATACGCAGTATTTT. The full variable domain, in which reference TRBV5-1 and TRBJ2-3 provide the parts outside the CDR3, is KAGVTQTPRYLIKTRGQQVTLSCSPISGHRSVSWYQQTPGQGLQFLFEYFSETQRNKGNFPGRFSGRQFSNSRSEMNVSTLELGDSALYLCASSLGGRGTDTQYFGPGTRLTVL.

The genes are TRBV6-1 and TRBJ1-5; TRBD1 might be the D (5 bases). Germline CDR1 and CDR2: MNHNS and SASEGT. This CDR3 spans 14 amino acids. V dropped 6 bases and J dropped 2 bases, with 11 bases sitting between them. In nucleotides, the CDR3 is TGTGCCAGCAGCTGGACATCGGGCAATCAGCCCCAGCATTTT. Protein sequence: CASSWTSGNQPQHF.

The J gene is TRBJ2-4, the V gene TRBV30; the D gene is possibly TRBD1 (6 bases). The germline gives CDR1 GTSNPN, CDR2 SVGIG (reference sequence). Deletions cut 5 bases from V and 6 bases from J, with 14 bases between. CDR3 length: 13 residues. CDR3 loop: CAWVSIGGNIQYF. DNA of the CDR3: TGTGCCTGGGTGTCCATAGGGGGAAACATTCAGTACTTC.

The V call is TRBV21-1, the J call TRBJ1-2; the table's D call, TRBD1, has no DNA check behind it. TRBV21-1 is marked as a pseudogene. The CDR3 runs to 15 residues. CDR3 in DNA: TGTGCCAGCAGCCTGGACAGGCCTCCCAACTATGGCTACACCTTC. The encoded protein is CASSLDRPPNYGYTF.

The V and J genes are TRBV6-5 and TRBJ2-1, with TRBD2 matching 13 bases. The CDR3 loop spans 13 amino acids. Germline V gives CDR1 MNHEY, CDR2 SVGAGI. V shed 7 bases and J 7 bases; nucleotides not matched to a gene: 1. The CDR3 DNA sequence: TGTGCCAGCAAGACTAGCGGGGGGAATGAGCAGTTCTTC. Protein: CASKTSGGNEQFF.

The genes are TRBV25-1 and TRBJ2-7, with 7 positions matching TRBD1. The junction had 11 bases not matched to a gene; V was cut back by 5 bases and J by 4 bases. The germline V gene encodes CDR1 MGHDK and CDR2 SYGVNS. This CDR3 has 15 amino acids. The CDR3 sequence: CASSPRPGQSYEQYF. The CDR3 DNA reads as TGTGCCAGCAGTCCACGACCGGGACAGAGTTACGAGCAGTACTTC.

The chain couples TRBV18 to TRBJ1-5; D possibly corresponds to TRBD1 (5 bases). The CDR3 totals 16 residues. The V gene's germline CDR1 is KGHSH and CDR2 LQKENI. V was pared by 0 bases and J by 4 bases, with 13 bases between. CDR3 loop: CASSPPEGLGNQPQHF. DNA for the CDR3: TGTGCCAGCTCACCACCGGAGGGGTTAGGAAATCAGCCCCAGCATTTT. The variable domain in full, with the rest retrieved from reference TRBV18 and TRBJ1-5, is NAGVMQNPRHLVRRRGQEARLRCSPMKGHSHVYWYRQLPEEGLKFMVYLQKENIIDESGMPKERFSAEFPKEGPSILRIQQVVRGDSAAYFCASSPPEGLGNQPQHFGDGTRLSIL.

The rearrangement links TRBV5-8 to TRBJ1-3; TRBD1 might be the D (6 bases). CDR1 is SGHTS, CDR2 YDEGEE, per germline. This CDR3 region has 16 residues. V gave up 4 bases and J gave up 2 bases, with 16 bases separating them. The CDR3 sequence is CASSGYREGAGNTIYF. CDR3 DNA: TGTGCCAGCAGCGGCTACAGGGAGGGGGCTGGAAACACCATATATTTT.

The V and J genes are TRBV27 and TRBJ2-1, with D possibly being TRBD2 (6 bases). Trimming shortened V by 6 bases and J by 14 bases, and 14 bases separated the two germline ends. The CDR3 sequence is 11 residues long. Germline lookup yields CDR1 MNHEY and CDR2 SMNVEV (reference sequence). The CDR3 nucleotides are TGTGCCAGCAGGGGGGGACCGGACGAGTTCTTC. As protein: CASRGGPDEFF.

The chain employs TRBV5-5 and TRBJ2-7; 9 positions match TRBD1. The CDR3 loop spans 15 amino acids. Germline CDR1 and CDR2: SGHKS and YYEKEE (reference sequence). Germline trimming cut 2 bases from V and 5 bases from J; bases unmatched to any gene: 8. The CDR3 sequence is CASSFPGTGHDEQYF. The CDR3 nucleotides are TGTGCCAGCAGCTTCCCCGGGACAGGGCACGACGAGCAGTACTTC. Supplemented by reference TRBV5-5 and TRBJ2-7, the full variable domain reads DAGVTQSPTHLIKTRGQQVTLRCSPISGHKSVSWYQQVLGQGPQFIFQYYEKEERGRGNFPDRFSARQFPNYSSELNVNALLLGDSALYLCASSFPGTGHDEQYFGPGTRLTVT.

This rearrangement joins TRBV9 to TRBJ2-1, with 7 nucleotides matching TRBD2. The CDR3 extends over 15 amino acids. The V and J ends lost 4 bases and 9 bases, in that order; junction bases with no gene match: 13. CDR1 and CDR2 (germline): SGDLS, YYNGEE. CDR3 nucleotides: TGTGCCAGCAGCTCCAGGACTAGTGGGGGTAGTGAGCAGTTCTTC. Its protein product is CASSSRTSGGSEQFF. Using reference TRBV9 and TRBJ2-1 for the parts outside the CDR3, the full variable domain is DSGVTQTPKHLITATGQRVTLRCSPRSGDLSVYWYQQSLDQGLQFLIQYYNGEERAKGNILERFSAQQFPDLHSELNLSSLELGDSALYFCASSSRTSGGSEQFFGPGTRLTVL.